Listed here is a single T cell receptor (beta chain). The sample comes from a study of blood T cell repertoires in COVID-19. Across the whole study: Specimens from acute and convalescent COVID-19 originated in the United States, Italy and Spain. Sample material is recorded as cDNA or gDNA derived from T cells, B-cell-depleted T cells, or PBMCs.

In the original workflow: Reference gene primer amplification gave estimated nucleated cell counts. Libraries were prepared by immunoSEQ multiplex PCR; TCRdb keeps only in-frame clonotypes and omits some of them. V and J calls plus clone size are reproduced from that table; the DNA served to infer D and trimming. The sample includes hundreds of thousands of clones, 80% to 90% of them seen just once. In germline, CDR1 is SGHAT, CDR2 FQNNGV. The CDR3 length is 12 residues. The V end lost 5 bases, the J end lost 3 bases, and 8 bases lay between the germline ends. J is TRBJ2-7 and V is TRBV11-2; no clear D gene. Sequenced sample: peripheral blood. The receptor was isolated from a woman aged 30 to 39 with active or convalescent COVID-19. This CDR3 is CASSPGIYEQYF. The CDR3 coding sequence is TGTGCCAGCAGCCCAGGTATCTACGAGCAGTACTTC.